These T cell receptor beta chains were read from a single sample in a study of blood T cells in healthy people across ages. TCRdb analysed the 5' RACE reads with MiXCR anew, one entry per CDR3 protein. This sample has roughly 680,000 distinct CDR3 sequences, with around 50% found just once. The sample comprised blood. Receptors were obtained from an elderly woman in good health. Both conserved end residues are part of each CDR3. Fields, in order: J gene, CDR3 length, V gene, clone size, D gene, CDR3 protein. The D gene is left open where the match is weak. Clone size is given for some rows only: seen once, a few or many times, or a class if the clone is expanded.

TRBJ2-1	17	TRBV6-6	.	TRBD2	CASSQLAGGPRVYEQFF
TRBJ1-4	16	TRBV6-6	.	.	CASSYGGATLGVKLFF
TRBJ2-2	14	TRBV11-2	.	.	CASSLAGLGGELFF
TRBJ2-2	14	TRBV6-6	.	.	CASSHPRDTGELFF
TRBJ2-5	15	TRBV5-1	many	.	CASSYRGPQQETQYF
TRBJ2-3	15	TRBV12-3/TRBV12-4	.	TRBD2	CASSRLAGLTDTQYF
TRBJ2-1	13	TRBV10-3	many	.	CAISRGSGNEQFF
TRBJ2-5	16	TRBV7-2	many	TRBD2	CASSPRLRTSEETQYF
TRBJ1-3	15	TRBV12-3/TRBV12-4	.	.	CASSVGRVEGDTIYF
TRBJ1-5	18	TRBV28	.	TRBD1	CASRSGGTGVGSNQPQHF
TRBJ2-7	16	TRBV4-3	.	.	CASSLWRDPDSYEQYF
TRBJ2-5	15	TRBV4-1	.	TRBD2	CASSRGASGEETQYF
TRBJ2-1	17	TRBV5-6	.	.	CASSQLAGSSTGNEQFF
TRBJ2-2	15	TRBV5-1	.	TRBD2	CASSSLAVPTGELFF
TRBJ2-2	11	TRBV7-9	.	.	CASSFSRELFF
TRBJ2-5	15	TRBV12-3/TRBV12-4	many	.	CASSYLQGPKGTQYF
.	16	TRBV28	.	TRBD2	CASSLWRESSYNEQYF
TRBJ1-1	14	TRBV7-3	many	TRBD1	CASSDGQGTTEAFF
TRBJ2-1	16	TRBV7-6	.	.	CASSLNRWSSYNEQFF
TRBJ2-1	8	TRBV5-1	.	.	CASSPLFF
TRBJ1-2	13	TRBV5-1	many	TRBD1	CASSLGQGDGYTF
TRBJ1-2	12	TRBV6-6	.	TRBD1	CATWTGGFGYTF
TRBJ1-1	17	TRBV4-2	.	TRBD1	CASSQDGTGGPNTEAFF
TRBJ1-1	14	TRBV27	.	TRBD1	CAGSRGRFTTEAFF
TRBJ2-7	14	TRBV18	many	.	CASSRLPYHYEQYF
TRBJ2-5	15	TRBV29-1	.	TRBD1	CSVGGRGTGGETQYF
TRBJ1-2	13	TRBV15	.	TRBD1	CATSGDRAYGYTF
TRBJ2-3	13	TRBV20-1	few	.	CSARGGGSDTQYF
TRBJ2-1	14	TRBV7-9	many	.	CASSLVSPTGEQFF
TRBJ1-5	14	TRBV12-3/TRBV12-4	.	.	CASSLSTGSQPQHF
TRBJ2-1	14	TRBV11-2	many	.	CASSLLWGNNEQFF
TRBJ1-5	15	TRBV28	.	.	CASSSTQRSNQPQHF
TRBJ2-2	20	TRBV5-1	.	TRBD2	CASSYSAALTPRTSAGELFF
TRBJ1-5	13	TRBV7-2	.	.	CASRGTPNQPQHF
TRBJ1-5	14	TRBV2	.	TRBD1	CASLKTGGGQPQHF
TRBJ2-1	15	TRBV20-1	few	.	CSARDVLTRVNEQFF
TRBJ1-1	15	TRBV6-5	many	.	CASSYDRSRNTEAFF
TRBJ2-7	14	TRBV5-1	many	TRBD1	CASSPGQGFHEQYF
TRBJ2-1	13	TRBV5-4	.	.	CASSFGTGYEQFF
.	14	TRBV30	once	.	CAWSSEIKKNIQYF
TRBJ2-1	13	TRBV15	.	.	CATSRPGGHEQFF
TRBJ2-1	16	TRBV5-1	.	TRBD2	CTSSRTSGISCNEQFF
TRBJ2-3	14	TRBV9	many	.	CASSVDGVADTQYF